This T cell receptor (beta chain) was found in a study of beta chain features in type 1 diabetes. Every single donor gave one heparinised blood draw, and these averaged about 110 mL. By way of CD45RO/CCR7/CD25/CD127/CD95/CD27, the CD4+ regulatory, stem cell-like memory, central memory and naive cells were sorted. Study-level results: VDJ junctions from patients with type 1 diabetes contained fewer insertions and more deletions. TCRB repertoires of naive, central memory and Treg cells appeared more similar among patients than among healthy donors.

The authors reverse transcribed all of the isolated RNA, so sequencing captured expressed TCRB transcripts. Clones were read by immunoSEQ multiplex PCR, and TCRdb kept only the in-frame ones, dropping some. Here the sample spans some 45,000 clones, about 51% being singletons. This clone came up a few times. Its matching antigen is unknown. CDR3 length: 14 amino acids. Germline CDR1 reads MDHEN; CDR2 reads SYDVKM. V lost 6 bases and J 4 bases, leaving 14 bases between the germline ends. The chain couples TRBV28 to TRBJ2-3; a weak D match, TRBD2 (6 bases). Sequencing input: Tregs from blood. The sequence derives from a young woman in good health. In DNA, the CDR3 is TGTGCCAGCAGCTCCCGGGGGACGGCAGATACGCAGTATTTT. Protein: CASSSRGTADTQYF.